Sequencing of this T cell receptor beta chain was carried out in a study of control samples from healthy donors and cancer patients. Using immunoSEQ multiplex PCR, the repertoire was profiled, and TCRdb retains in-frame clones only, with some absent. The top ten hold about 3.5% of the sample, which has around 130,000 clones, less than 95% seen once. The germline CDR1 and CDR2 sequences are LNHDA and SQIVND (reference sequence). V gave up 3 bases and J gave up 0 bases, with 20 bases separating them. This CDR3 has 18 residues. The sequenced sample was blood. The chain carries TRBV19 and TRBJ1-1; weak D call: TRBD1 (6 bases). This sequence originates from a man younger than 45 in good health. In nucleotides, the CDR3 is TGTGCCAGTAGTATTCGGAAAGCAGGGGAATGGTTGAACACTGAAGCTTTCTTT. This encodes CASSIRKAGEWLNTEAFF. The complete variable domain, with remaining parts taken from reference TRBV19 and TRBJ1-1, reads DGGITQSPKYLFRKEGQNVTLSCEQNLNHDAMYWYRQDPGQGLRLIYYSQIVNDFQKGDIAEGYSVSREKKESFPLTVTSAQKNPTAFYLCASSIRKAGEWLNTEAFFGQGTRLTVV.